This T cell receptor (beta chain) is from a study of regulatory T cells in long-lasting Graves disease. Construction of the TCR beta libraries employed iRepertoire HTBI primers in conjunction with Arm-PCR of CDR3 regions. Via MiXCR, TCRdb re-called the multiplex PCR reads, giving one row per CDR3 protein. The profile shows fewer than 550,000 distinct CDR3 sequences, roughly 21% of them singletons. Study outcomes and limitations: The study found lower TCR diversity in persistent Graves' patients than in newly diagnosed ones.

The CDR3 is 12 amino acids. V lost 0 bases and J lost 7, with 7 bases in between. The germline V gene encodes CDR1 MNHEY and CDR2 SVGAGI. This clonotype was seen ten or more times. The target antigen is unknown. Documented time point: persistent/refractory GD, antithyroid drugs over 5 years with positive TRAb. Scientists built the TCR library using RNA that was extracted from PBMCs. The peripheral blood volume drawn was approximately 9 milliliters, and it was collected into EDTA tubes. The receptor comes from a female donor with Graves disease. This chain links TRBV6-5 with TRBJ2-7; D not resolved. The sample was peripheral blood mononuclear cells (PBMCs), taken when the disease was refractory, from a patient treated with antithyroid drugs. CDR3 in amino acids: CASSYSNWEQYF. CDR3 nucleotide sequence: TGTGCCAGCAGTTACTCGAACTGGGAGCAGTACTTC.